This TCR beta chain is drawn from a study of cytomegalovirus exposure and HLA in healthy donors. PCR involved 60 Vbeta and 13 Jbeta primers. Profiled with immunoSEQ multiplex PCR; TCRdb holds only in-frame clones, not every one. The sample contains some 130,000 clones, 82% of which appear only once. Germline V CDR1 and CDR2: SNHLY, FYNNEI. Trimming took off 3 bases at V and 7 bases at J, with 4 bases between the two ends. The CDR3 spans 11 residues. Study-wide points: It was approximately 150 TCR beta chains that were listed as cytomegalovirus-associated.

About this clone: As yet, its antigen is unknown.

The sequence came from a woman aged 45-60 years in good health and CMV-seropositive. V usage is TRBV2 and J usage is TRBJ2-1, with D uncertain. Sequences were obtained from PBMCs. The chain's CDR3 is CASSERNEQFF. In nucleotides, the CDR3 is TGTGCCAGCAGTGAGCGGAATGAGCAGTTCTTC. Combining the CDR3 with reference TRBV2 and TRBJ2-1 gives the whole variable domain EPEVTQTPSHQVTQMGQEVILRCVPISNHLYFYWYRQILGQKVEFLVSFYNNEISEKSEIFDDQFSVERPDGSNFTLKIRSTKLEDSAMYFCASSERNEQFFGPGTRLTVL.